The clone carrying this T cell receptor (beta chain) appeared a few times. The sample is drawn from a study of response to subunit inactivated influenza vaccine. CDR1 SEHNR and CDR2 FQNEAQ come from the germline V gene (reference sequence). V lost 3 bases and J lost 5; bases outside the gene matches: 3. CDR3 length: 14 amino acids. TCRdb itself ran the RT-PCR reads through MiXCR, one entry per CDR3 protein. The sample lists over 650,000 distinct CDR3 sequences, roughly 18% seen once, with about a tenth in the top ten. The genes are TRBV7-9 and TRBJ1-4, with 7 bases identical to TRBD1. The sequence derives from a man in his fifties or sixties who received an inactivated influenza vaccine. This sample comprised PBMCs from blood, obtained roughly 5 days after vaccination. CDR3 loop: CASSFGTANEKLFF. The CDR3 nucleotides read TGTGCCAGCAGCTTCGGGACAGCAAATGAAAAACTGTTTTTT.